This TCR beta chain is drawn from a study of PD-1 blockade in classical Hodgkin lymphoma (dated by TCRdb to the early 2020s). Study-level background: Nivolumab dosing was 3 mg/kg intravenously every 2 weeks, continuing until either disease progression or unacceptable toxicity. The study used CyTOF and TCR beta sequencing to define a peripheral blood immune signature of response to PD-1 blockade in classical Hodgkin lymphoma. Study-level results and caveats: Lower diversity was observed in patients in whom nivolumab was started less than 1 year after ASCT, and these patients were excluded from later analyses so that confounding by immune reconstitution would be avoided. The study was restricted to a single clinical trial cohort, and the causes of repertoire differences, possibly disease activity or prior therapy, were left undefined. Trial patients with a complete response had baseline diversity similar to that of newly diagnosed patients, while partial responders and progressors had significantly lower diversity. By C4D1, a significant rise was seen in CD4+ TCR diversity but not in CD8+ TCR diversity (p=0.0027 vs p=0.16), and the rise was most apparent among complete responders (p=0.02). Baseline TCR diversity was reported as lower in newly diagnosed patients than in healthy donors, and lower still in relapsed/refractory patients.

Via the germline V gene, CDR1 is SGHVS and CDR2 FNYEAQ. The CDR3 holds 12 amino acids from the cysteine to the phenylalanine. The kept DNA is CDR3 alone, 36 bases in frame from the first base. Trimming at the junction amounts to 5 bases on V and 8 bases on J, and the germline ends lie 10 bases apart. The time point label, read with the paper, signifies: cycle 1 day 1 (C1D1), immediately before nivolumab initiation. Every trial patient had relapsed following autologous stem cell transplantation, and prior brentuximab vedotin exposure was what differed among cohorts A, B and C. The trial cohort was composed of 55 to 65 patients with relapsed/refractory classical Hodgkin lymphoma, for whom complete response, partial response or progressive disease was recorded as best overall response. Single-agent nivolumab was administered to trial patients in the multi-cohort phase II CheckMate 205 trial. An independent review committee assessed best overall response by applying the 2007 International Working Group response criteria. Trial PBMCs were obtained immediately prior to nivolumab initiation (C1D1) and on therapy at cycle 2 day 1 and cycle 4 day 1. Peripheral blood was collected in 8 mL Vacutainer Cell Preparation Tubes, from which PBMCs were isolated by centrifugation and then cryopreserved.

The Qiagen DNeasy kit was used to extract genomic DNA both from unsorted PBMCs and from the negatively selected CD4+ and CD8+ fractions. TCR beta CDR3 regions were amplified by immunoSEQ multiplex PCR using primers annealing to V and J segments. A synthetic immune receptor repertoire was used to minimize amplification bias, and any remaining bias was removed computationally after sequencing. As for the authors' bioinformatics: Custom Python scripts were used to quantify repertoire diversity as the Shannon entropy index. The unsorted, CD4+ and CD8+ repertoires were each analyzed separately, with the exception of combined analyses, where CD4+ and CD8+ sequences were merged in silico. A clone was considered expanded if an increase in frequency of at least 2-fold after treatment relative to C1D1 was found, and a pseudocount of 0.5 was applied to clones undetected at baseline. Clones with 0 or 1 copy at C1D1 were defined as singleton clones, while clones with 2 or more copies were defined as non-singleton clones. Clones expanded in unsorted samples were annotated as CD4+, CD8+ or unknown by matching protein sequences in sorted samples from the same patient. Wilcoxon tests on paired samples were used to test diversity changes from C1D1 to C4D1. TCRdb mirrors the immuneACCESS table, restricted to in-frame sequences. Some clones are absent from its copies; in checked studies, under half trace to an unresolved V gene, and the reason for the others is unknown. V and J calls and clone size are copied from that table; D and trimming were computed from the DNA. The sample includes tens of thousands of clones, with under 75% observed a single time. Together, the top ten hold approximately 3% of the sample.

In the case of this clone: Its cognate antigen has yet to be identified. Qualities for individual bases were not recorded, and no much larger clone is one base off.

The TCR comes from a human donor with classical Hodgkin lymphoma. The sequenced sample was peripheral blood mononuclear cells (PBMCs), obtained at baseline. The chain is assembled from TRBV7-6 and TRBJ2-1; the D segment cannot be called with confidence. The nucleotide sequence is TGTGCCAGCAGCGACATGGGCCATGAGCAGTTCTTC. Translated, it reads CASSDMGHEQFF.